The entry below gives a single TCR beta chain sequence along with its context. The antigen remains undetermined. These data come from a study of cytomegalovirus exposure and HLA in healthy donors. Study conclusions and caveats: Another analysis was done later, and it associated 17,000 or so TCR beta sequences with HLA alleles at 0.05 false discovery rate. The authors later found most CMV-associated TCR beta chains appeared HLA-restricted. It was only CMV serostatus that was available as immune exposure information.

V was trimmed by 1 base and J by 1 base, leaving 16 bases between them. This CDR3 region has 18 residues. Germline V CDR1 and CDR2: ENHRY, SYGVKD. Primers included in the PCR were 60 Vbeta and 13 Jbeta primers. Produced via immunoSEQ multiplex PCR; TCRdb's table is partial and in-frame only. The sample consists of over 150,000 clones, roughly 79% of them appearing once. This sequence was found in a male donor in good health and CMV-seropositive. Sequencing was performed on PBMCs. This chain connects TRBV10-3 to TRBJ2-2, with a possible D match to TRBD2 (6 bases). This CDR3 reads CAISEWDPTRRNTGELFF. The CDR3 coding sequence is TGTGCCATCAGTGAGTGGGACCCGACTAGGCGGAACACCGGGGAGCTGTTTTTT.